A selection of T cell receptor beta chains follows, all from one sample in a study of shared T cell receptors in the human thymus. Profiled with immunoSEQ multiplex PCR; TCRdb holds only in-frame clones, not every one. Among 700,000 or so clones, 80% to 90% were seen once, and the ten largest hold 0.0095% to 0.013%. The sample was also reused in another study, on human thymus T cells.

The specimen sequenced was thymocytes. The receptors were sampled from a girl less than two years old with a congenital heart defect. Both conserved end residues are part of each CDR3. Each record gives: D gene, J gene, V gene, CDR3 DNA, CDR3 protein. D genes are given only for firm matches.

>TRBD1|TRBJ2-1|TRBV28
TGTGCCAGCATTAGGGCCCGAAAAGACCGGGACAGGGGGCCCAATGAGCAGTTCTTC
CASIRARKDRDRGPNEQFF
>-|TRBJ1-1|TRBV5-1
TGCGCCAGCAGCTTGGATGGCAGACTGCTCAAGAACACTGAAGCTTTCTTT
CASSLDGRLLKNTEAFF
>-|TRBJ2-1|TRBV14
TGTGCCAGCAGCCAAGATTGCGACTCCCCTTACAATGAGCAGTTCTTC
CASSQDCDSPYNEQFF
>-|TRBJ2-3|TRBV7-3
TGTGCCAGCAGCTTAAAGCCCCCGTCTAGCACAGATACGCAGTATTTT
CASSLKPPSSTDTQYF
>-|TRBJ1-2|TRBV7-2
TGTGCCAGCAGCTCTCACGGCCCCTCCGACGGGGGCTACACCTTC
CASSSHGPSDGGYTF
>-|TRBJ2-1|TRBV14
TGTGCCAGCAGCCAAGATTCACTATTAGTCTACAATGAGCAGTTCTTC
CASSQDSLLVYNEQFF
>-|TRBJ1-2|TRBV7-9
TGTGCCAGCGAGGGTTTCGATGGCTACACCTTC
CASEGFDGYTF
>TRBD1|TRBJ2-3|TRBV29-1
TGCAGCGTTTCTACAGGGGTAAAAGGGAGAGATACGCAGTATTTT
CSVSTGVKGRDTQYF
>-|TRBJ1-4|TRBV5-4
TGTGCCAGCAGCAAAAGAGGGTTTCCAAATGAAAAACTGTTTTTT
CASSKRGFPNEKLFF
>-|TRBJ1-6|TRBV5-6
TGTGCCAGCAGTTCTCCCGGCAGGGGATCACCCCTCCACTTT
CASSSPGRGSPLHF
>-|TRBJ2-1|TRBV7-9
TGTGCCAGCAGCTTATCCCGAATACGGAGACCCTACAATGAGCAGTTCTTC
CASSLSRIRRPYNEQFF
>TRBD1|TRBJ2-2|TRBV7-9
TGTGCCAGCAGCATACAGGGGGCAGGGTACACCGGGGAGCTGTTTTTT
CASSIQGAGYTGELFF